The 28 T cell receptor beta chains reported below all come from one sample, sequenced in a study of shared clonotypes between healthy human individuals. Only in-frame clones appear in the TCRdb table, and some are missing; sequencing was by immunoSEQ multiplex PCR. This sample has roughly 1 million clones; about 80% occur once, and the top ten carry 1.4%. Sequenced: memory CD4+ T cells sorted from blood. Stated subset: CD45RA-negative fraction. The receptors were gathered from a young man in good health.

The table lists this clone with a few counts. The V call is TRBV5-1, the J call TRBJ2-1; D may be TRBD2 (6 bases). Trimming cost V 10 bases and J 4 bases, with 18 bases left between them. Germline V gene lookup returns CDR1 SGHRS and CDR2 YFSETQ. This CDR3 contains 14 residues. The chain's CDR3 is CASSEGGKYNEQFF. The DNA of the CDR3 is TGCGCCTCGTCCGAGGGCGGGAAATACAATGAGCAGTTCTTC.

V and J are TRBV6-6 and TRBJ1-2, with 11 bases aligning to TRBD1. CDR3 length: 16 amino acids. Unmatched junction bases numbered 6, after V lost 6 bases and J lost 0 bases. Germline CDR1 reads MNHNY; CDR2 reads SVGAGI (reference sequence). CDR3 nucleotide sequence: TGTGCCAGCAGGGGACAGGGGGTAAGGGCTAACTATGGCTACACCTTC. Its protein product is CASRGQGVRANYGYTF.

The J gene is TRBJ1-4, the V gene TRBV28; D remains unclear. The V and J ends lost 7 bases and 5 bases respectively, with 11 bases between them. The V gene's germline CDR1 is MDHEN and CDR2 SYDVKM. The CDR3 extends over 13 amino acids. The CDR3 here is CASTLRPNEKLFF. DNA of the CDR3: TGTGCCAGCACCCTTCGGCCCAATGAAAAACTGTTTTTT.

The chain combines TRBV7-2 with TRBJ2-5; D is unresolved. The CDR3 is 15 residues long. V was pared by 3 bases and J by 5 bases, with 16 bases between. CDR1 and CDR2 (germline): SGHTA, FQGNSA. The CDR3 protein is CASSFGPHTRETQYF. CDR3 in DNA: TGTGCCAGCAGCTTTGGGCCTCACACGAGGGAGACCCAGTACTTC.

The J gene is TRBJ2-2, the V gene TRBV5-3, with TRBD2 identical over 9 bases. TRBV5-3 is treated as an ORF (open reading frame) with a function not yet certain. The CDR3 runs 16 residues. V shed 0 bases, J shed 6 bases, and the junction held 6 bases outside the gene matches. The CDR3 region is CARSLAGREGSGELFF. CDR3 nucleotides: TGTGCCAGAAGCTTGGCCGGGCGGGAGGGTTCCGGGGAGCTGTTTTTT.

For this clone: Other DNA sequences in this specimen translate into the identical CDR3. V usage is TRBV5-1 and J usage is TRBJ2-5; TRBD1 matches at 9 bases. Germline CDR1 SGHRS, CDR2 YFSETQ. The J segment lost 3 bases and the V segment lost 4 bases, leaving 1 base of the junction unmatched. The CDR3 covers 13 residues. The CDR3 here is CASSRQGEETQYF. CDR3 bases: TGCGCCAGCAGCCGACAGGGGGAAGAGACCCAGTACTTC.

V is TRBV6-1 and J is TRBJ2-1, with 15 bases aligning to TRBD2. In germline, CDR1 is MNHNS, CDR2 SASEGT. The CDR3 has 16 amino acids. V was pared by 4 bases and J by 4 bases, with 2 bases of the junction left unmatched. Written as DNA, the CDR3 is TGTGCCAGCAGTGCCGGACTAGCGGGGGGGTACAATGAGCAGTTCTTC. Translating gives CASSAGLAGGYNEQFF.

With regard to this clone: At the DNA level, this CDR3 is encoded by other sequences in the same sample as well. The rearrangement links TRBV19 to TRBJ2-4; unclear D gene. Between the trimmed V and J ends, which lost 6 bases and 0 bases, there was a span of 12 bases. The CDR3 has 15 amino acids. The germline CDR1 and CDR2 sequences are LNHDA and SQIVND (reference sequence). The CDR3 bases are TGTGCCAGTAGCCTAGGGATACTAGCCAAAAACATTCAGTACTTC. Translated: CASSLGILAKNIQYF.

The chain links TRBV7-8 to TRBJ2-6; tentatively, D is TRBD2 (7 bases). Trimming took off 5 bases at V and 0 bases at J, with 17 bases between the two ends. This CDR3 comprises 18 residues. Looked up from germline, CDR1 is SGHVS and CDR2 is FQNEAQ. CDR3 sequence reads: CASSPPGGRSSGANVLTF. The DNA of the CDR3 is TGTGCCAGCAGCCCACCCGGGGGGCGGAGCTCTGGGGCCAACGTCCTGACTTTC.

This clone occurred a few times. The CDR3 DNA sequence: TGTGCCAGCAGACCGACAGGGGGAATCGCCGAGCAGTACTTC. This encodes CASRPTGGIAEQYF. The chain uses TRBV5-4 and TRBJ2-7; TRBD1 aligns across 9 bases. The CDR3 loop spans 14 amino acids. Germline loops: CDR1 SGHNT, CDR2 YYREEE (reference sequence). The V and J ends lost 5 bases and 6 bases, in that order; junction bases with no gene match: 9.

CDR3 loop: CASSLTGSPLHF. For the CDR3, the DNA is TGTGCCAGCAGCCTAACAGGGTCCCCCCTCCACTTT. The gene calls are TRBV6-5 and TRBJ1-6; D may be TRBD1 (6 bases). Germline assignment: CDR1 MNHEY and CDR2 SVGAGI. The germline V and J ends were trimmed by 6 bases and 13 bases, with 13 bases remaining between them. The CDR3 length is 12 residues.

The V gene is TRBV5-1, the J gene TRBJ2-5; D gene ambiguous. The CDR3 has 13 residues. V was clipped by 5 bases and J by 7 bases, with 15 bases between them. Germline CDR1 SGHRS, CDR2 YFSETQ. CDR3 sequence reads: CASSPFLTSTQYF. As DNA, the CDR3 is TGCGCCAGCAGTCCTTTCCTTACATCGACCCAGTACTTC.

The V gene is TRBV10-3, the J gene TRBJ2-7; weak D call: TRBD1 (6 bases). The CDR3 runs to 15 residues. Germline V gives CDR1 ENHRY, CDR2 SYGVKD. Trimming removed 6 bases at V and 2 bases at J, with 17 bases between. The CDR3 loop is CAIRDSGSEAYEQYF. The DNA of the CDR3 is TGTGCCATCAGGGACAGTGGGTCCGAAGCCTACGAGCAGTACTTC.

This clone was seen only once. J is TRBJ2-7 and V is TRBV7-9; 9 nucleotides match TRBD1. Germline V gene sequence: CDR1 SEHNR, CDR2 FQNEAQ (reference sequence). This CDR3 region has 14 residues. J was trimmed by 0 bases and V by 6 bases; bases with no gene match: 3. CDR3 sequence (DNA): TGTGCCAGCAGAGGACAGGGGAGCTCCTACGAGCAGTACTTC. It is translated as CASRGQGSSYEQYF.

The gene calls are TRBV6-1 and TRBJ2-7, with a weak D call TRBD1 (5 bases). The CDR3 length is 14 residues. Germline assignment: CDR1 MNHNS and CDR2 SASEGT. Between the trimmed V and J ends, which lost 6 bases and 6 bases, there was a span of 18 bases. CDR3: CASRAGSDPSEQYF. The DNA for the CDR3 is TGTGCCAGCAGAGCAGGGTCGGATCCGTCCGAGCAGTACTTC.

This clone has a count of ten or more. The V gene is TRBV6-1, the J gene TRBJ1-1, with 10 bases that match TRBD1. The CDR3 is 13 residues long. From germline, CDR1 is MNHNS and CDR2 SASEGT. Germline trimming cut 4 bases from V and 11 bases from J; bases unmatched to any gene: 7. The CDR3 region is CASSGDRGDRAFF. CDR3 DNA sequence: TGTGCCAGCAGTGGGGACAGGGGTGATAGGGCTTTCTTT.

This rearrangement joins TRBV5-4 to TRBJ2-5, with 12 bases lining up with TRBD1. The germline V gene has CDR1 SGHNT and CDR2 YYREEE (reference sequence). V shed 0 bases and J 1 base; nucleotides not matched to a gene: 4. The CDR3 loop spans 17 amino acids. The CDR3 is CASSLGRDRGLQETQYF. The CDR3 bases are TGTGCCAGCAGCTTGGGTCGGGACAGGGGGCTCCAAGAGACCCAGTACTTC.

The chain joins TRBV11-3 to TRBJ2-3; either TRBD1 or TRBD2 may supply D (5 bases each). Trimming removed 5 bases from V and 11 bases from J, with 26 bases in between. The CDR3 consists of 16 residues. Germline V lookup: CDR1 SGHNT, CDR2 YENEEA. CDR3 loop: CASSHPPGRTLWEQYF. The DNA for the CDR3 is TGTGCCAGCAGCCATCCTCCGGGACGGACCTTATGGGAGCAGTATTTT. The full variable domain, rest sourced from reference TRBV11-3 and TRBJ2-3, is EAGVVQSPRYKIIEKKQPVAFWCNPISGHNTLYWYLQNLGQGPELLIRYENEEAVDDSQLPKDRFSAERLKGVDSTLKIQPAELGDSAVYLCASSHPPGRTLWEQYFGPGTRLTVL.

The genes are TRBV7-3 and TRBJ2-2, with D hard to call. In germline, CDR1 is SGHTA, CDR2 FQGTGA. Trimming removed 1 base from V and 13 bases from J, with 10 bases in between. The CDR3 totals 12 residues. CDR3 in amino acids: CASSLRAGMLFF. The CDR3 nucleotides are TGTGCCAGCAGCTTAAGGGCTGGGATGCTGTTTTTT.

The chain links TRBV6-6 to TRBJ2-2, with 10 nucleotides matching TRBD1. V dropped 5 bases and J dropped 5; count of bases not matched to a gene: 5. This CDR3 has 15 amino acids. Germline values: CDR1 MNHNY, CDR2 SVGAGI (reference sequence). Written as DNA, the CDR3 is TGTGCCAGCAGTAGGGACAGGGGAATTACCGGGGAGCTGTTTTTT. Translation gives CASSRDRGITGELFF.

This clone was observed many times. J is TRBJ2-2 and V is TRBV4-1; 8 nucleotides match TRBD1. Germline V lookup: CDR1 MGHRA, CDR2 YSYEKL. This CDR3 is 14 amino acids long. The V and J ends lost 4 bases and 4 bases, in that order; junction bases with no gene match: 2. The CDR3 sequence: CASSLGQGTGELFF. Written as DNA, the CDR3 is TGCGCCAGCAGCCTCGGACAGGGCACCGGGGAGCTGTTTTTT.

V and J are TRBV28 and TRBJ2-1; perhaps TRBD1 as D (5 bases). The germline CDR1 and CDR2 sequences are MDHEN and SYDVKM. Trimming cost V 2 bases and J 12 bases, with 8 bases left between them. The CDR3 length is 11 residues. The CDR3 coding sequence is TGTGCCAGCAGTTTAAGACAGACGCAGTTCTTC. Translating it yields CASSLRQTQFF.

The gene calls are TRBV5-1 and TRBJ1-3, with D perhaps TRBD1 (5 bases). The germline gives CDR1 SGHRS, CDR2 YFSETQ. With 4 bases removed from V and 3 bases from J, the gap between germline ends came to 8 bases. The CDR3 is 13 amino acids. The CDR3 DNA is TGCGCCAGCAGCCCCGGGGGTGGAAACACCATATATTTT. Its protein is CASSPGGGNTIYF. Filled out from reference TRBV5-1 and TRBJ1-3, the complete variable domain reads KAGVTQTPRYLIKTRGQQVTLSCSPISGHRSVSWYQQTPGQGLQFLFEYFSETQRNKGNFPGRFSGRQFSNSRSEMNVSTLELGDSALYLCASSPGGGNTIYFGEGSWLTVV.

This chain links TRBV5-4 with TRBJ2-2, with 7 bases fitting TRBD2. Unmatched junction bases numbered 3, after V lost 1 base and J lost 0 bases. The germline gives CDR1 SGHNT, CDR2 YYREEE (reference sequence). CDR3 length: 16 residues. CDR3 sequence (DNA): TGTGCCAGCAGCTTGCGCGGGAGTACGAACACCGGGGAGCTGTTTTTT. Its translation is CASSLRGSTNTGELFF.

V is TRBV7-2 and J is TRBJ1-5; D is undetermined. V was pared by 1 base and J by 2 bases, with 6 bases between. Germline CDR1 is SGHTA and CDR2 is FQGNSA. The CDR3 has 14 residues. CDR3 coding DNA: TGTGCCAGCAGCTTAGACACAGGCAATCAGCCCCAGCATTTT. This translates into CASSLDTGNQPQHF.

The CDR3, as DNA: TGCGCCAGCAGCTTAATTACTAGCGGGTCGGACACCGGGGAGCTGTTTTTT. Amino acid sequence: CASSLITSGSDTGELFF. The chain links TRBV5-1 to TRBJ2-2, with 9 positions matching TRBD2. The V gene end was trimmed by 2 bases and the J gene end by 3 bases; junction bases not matched to a gene: 8. Germline values: CDR1 SGHRS, CDR2 YFSETQ. There are 17 residues in the CDR3.

V usage is TRBV6-5 and J usage is TRBJ1-1; perhaps TRBD1 as D (5 bases). V was cut by 2 bases and J by 2 bases, with 9 bases left in between. This CDR3 is 14 amino acids long. CDR1 is MNHEY and CDR2 is SVGAGI in the germline V gene. CDR3 in DNA: TGTGCCAGCAGTTACGCCCGGGACAACACTGAAGCTTTCTTT. Protein sequence: CASSYARDNTEAFF.

This clone was observed a handful of times. The chain joins TRBV5-6 to TRBJ2-2, with D tentatively TRBD1 or TRBD2 (5 bases each). The CDR3 spans 17 residues. From germline, CDR1 is SGHDT and CDR2 YYEEEE. Trimming removed 1 base from V and 0 bases from J, with 13 bases in between. This CDR3 is CASSLSGWGTNTGELFF. DNA of the CDR3: TGTGCCAGCAGCTTGTCGGGTTGGGGGACGAACACCGGGGAGCTGTTTTTT.